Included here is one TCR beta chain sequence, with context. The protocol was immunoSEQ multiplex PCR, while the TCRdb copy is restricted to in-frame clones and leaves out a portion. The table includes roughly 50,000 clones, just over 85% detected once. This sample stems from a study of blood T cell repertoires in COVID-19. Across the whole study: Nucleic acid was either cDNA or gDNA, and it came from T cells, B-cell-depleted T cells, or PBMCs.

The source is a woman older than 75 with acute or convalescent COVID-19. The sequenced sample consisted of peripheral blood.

The CDR3 DNA reads TGTGCCAGCAGTAATCCAGGGGGGTTTGACTATGGCTACACCTTC. It is translated as CASSNPGGFDYGYTF. The chain joins TRBV6-5 to TRBJ1-2; 7 bases agree with TRBD1. This CDR3 is built from 15 residues. The junction had 9 bases not matched to a gene; V was cut back by 5 bases and J by 3 bases. CDR1 and CDR2 from the germline V gene are MNHEY and SVGAGI.